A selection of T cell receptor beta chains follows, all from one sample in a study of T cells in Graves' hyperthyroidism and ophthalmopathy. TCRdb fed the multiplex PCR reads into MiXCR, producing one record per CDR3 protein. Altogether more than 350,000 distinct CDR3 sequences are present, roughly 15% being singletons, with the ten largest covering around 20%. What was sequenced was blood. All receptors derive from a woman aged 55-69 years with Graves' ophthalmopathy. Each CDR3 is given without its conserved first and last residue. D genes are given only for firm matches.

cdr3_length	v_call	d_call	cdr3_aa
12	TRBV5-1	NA	ASSLEGFIYEQY
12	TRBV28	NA	ASSGRTSTDTQY
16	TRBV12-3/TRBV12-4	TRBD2	ASSFLGLAGGRHYEQY
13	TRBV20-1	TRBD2	SASGRDSSYNEQF
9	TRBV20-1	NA	SAKHRRGLF
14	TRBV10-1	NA	ASSAGGPTGANVLT
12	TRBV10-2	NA	ASSESEARSPLH
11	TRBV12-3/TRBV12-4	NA	ASSSAAKNIQY
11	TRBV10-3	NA	AISGYSNQPQH
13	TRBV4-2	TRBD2	ASSQVTSGTETQY
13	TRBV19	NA	ASSMRGDINQPQH
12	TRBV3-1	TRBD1	ASSQGQGNYEQY
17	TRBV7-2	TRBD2	ASSFDGLAGKRNTGELF
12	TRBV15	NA	ATSRDPNRGELF
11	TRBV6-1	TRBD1	ASTQTGKETQY
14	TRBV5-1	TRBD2	ASSRRTSGLQETQY
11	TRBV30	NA	AWTTVRTDTQY
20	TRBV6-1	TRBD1	ASSERNGGQGPTALAKNIQY
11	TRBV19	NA	ASSLMTGGIQY
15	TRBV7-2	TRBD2	ASSLVEAPSGRYEQY
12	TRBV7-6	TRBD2	ASSSTSAGGTQY
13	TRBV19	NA	ASSSLRERMETQY
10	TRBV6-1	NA	ASRNGDTEAF
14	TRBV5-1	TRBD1	ASSYGDRPPGETQY
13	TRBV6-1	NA	ASSGGPPRDTEAF
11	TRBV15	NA	ATSGSLNTEAL
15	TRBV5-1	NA	ASSLEGSSPSRNEQF
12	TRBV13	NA	ASSSGLAGNEQF
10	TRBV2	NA	ASRQDTDTQY
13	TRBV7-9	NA	ASSQGRGRNYEQY
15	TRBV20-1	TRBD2	SAQPGLAGRLTDTQY
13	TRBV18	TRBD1	ASSPYRGKSTEAF
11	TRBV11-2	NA	ASSEWDNARPY
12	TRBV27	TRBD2	ASSWGSGVNEQF
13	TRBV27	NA	ATSISRGFNGKLF
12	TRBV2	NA	ASSEALGIYGYT
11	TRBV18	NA	ASSPQGDSPLH
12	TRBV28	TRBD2	ASSSPSGSRELF
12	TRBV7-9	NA	ASSLNEGAEKLF
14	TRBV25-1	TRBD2	ASSEYNGGRGNEQF
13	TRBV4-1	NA	ASSQATGESETQY
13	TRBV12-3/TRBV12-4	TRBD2	ASSFPGTSENTQY
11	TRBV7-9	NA	ASTFSGANVLT
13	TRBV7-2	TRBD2	ASSPGLAPYNEQF
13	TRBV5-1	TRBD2	ASTPSGTNTDTQY
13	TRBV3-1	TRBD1	ASSHPGQGVHEQF
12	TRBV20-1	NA	STYPGGQNQPQH